The TCR beta chain under discussion was sequenced for a study of CD8 T cells in ankylosing spondylitis. MiXCR, run by TCRdb on the 5' RACE reads, gives a single entry per CDR3 protein. This table holds a few hundred thousand distinct CDR3 sequences, 12% found once. Study conclusions and caveats: Clones linked to disease were reported to show significant enrichment in matched ankylosing spondylitis synovial fluid. Disease-linked clones displayed a CD8+ phenotype and appeared relatively rarely in peripheral blood. Typical of ankylosing spondylitis blood, it appeared, was a TCR beta motif of about eight highly homologous variants.

About this clonotype: Its antigen is unidentified.

The clonotype originates from a male donor with ankylosing spondylitis. Sequenced: blood, either unsorted or a sorted T cell fraction (not recorded which).

The CDR3, as DNA: TGTGCCAGCAGTCCCCCGCTAGCGGGTATCCTAGCAGATGAGCAGTTCTTC. Amino acids: CASSPPLAGILADEQFF. The V call is TRBV27, the J call TRBJ2-1; TRBD2 agrees at 8 bases. The germline V gene encodes CDR1 MNHEY and CDR2 SMNVEV (reference sequence). This CDR3 is 17 amino acids long. V gave up 5 bases and J gave up 8 bases; unmatched junction bases: 17.